This T cell receptor (beta chain) is drawn from a study of blood T cell repertoires in COVID-19. The wider study: PBMCs, B-cell-depleted T cells, or T cells provided the cDNA or gDNA that made up the material.

Some clones are missing from TCRdb's copy, which holds only in-frame ones; the method was immunoSEQ multiplex PCR. The sample lists about 410,000 clones, about 88% occurring once. In this sample, this clone turned up once. The V gene lost 5 bases and the J gene lost 5 bases, with 12 bases spanning the gap. CDR1 and CDR2 from the germline V gene are SNHLY and FYNNEI. This CDR3 comprises 13 residues. The genes are TRBV2 and TRBJ1-1; D is ambiguous. The clonotype originates from a woman aged 40-49 years with COVID-19, enrolled during active disease. The sequenced sample consisted of peripheral blood. DNA for the CDR3: TGTGCCAGCAGTCCCCGAGTGCGGACTGAAGCTTTCTTT. Its translation is CASSPRVRTEAFF.